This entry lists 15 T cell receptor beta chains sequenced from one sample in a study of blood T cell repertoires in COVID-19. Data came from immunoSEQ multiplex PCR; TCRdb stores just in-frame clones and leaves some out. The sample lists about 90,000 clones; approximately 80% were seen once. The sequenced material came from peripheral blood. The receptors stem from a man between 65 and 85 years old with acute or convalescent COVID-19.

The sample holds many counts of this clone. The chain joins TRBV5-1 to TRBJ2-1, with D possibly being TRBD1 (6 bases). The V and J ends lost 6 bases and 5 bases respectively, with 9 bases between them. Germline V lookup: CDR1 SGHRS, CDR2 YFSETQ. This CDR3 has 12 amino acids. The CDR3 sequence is CASTGTHNEQFF. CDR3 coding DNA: TGCGCCAGCACCGGGACACACAATGAGCAGTTCTTC.

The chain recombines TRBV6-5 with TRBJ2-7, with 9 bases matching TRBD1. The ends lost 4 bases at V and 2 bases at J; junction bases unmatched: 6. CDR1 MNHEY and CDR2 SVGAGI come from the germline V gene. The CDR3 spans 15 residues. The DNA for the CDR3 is TGTGCCAGCAGTTCCTCCGGGACAGGGACCTACGAGCAGTACTTC. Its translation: CASSSSGTGTYEQYF.

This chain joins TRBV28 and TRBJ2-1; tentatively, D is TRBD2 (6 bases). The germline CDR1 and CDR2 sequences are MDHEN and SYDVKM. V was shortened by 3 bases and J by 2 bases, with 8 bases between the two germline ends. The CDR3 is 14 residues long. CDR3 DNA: TGTGCCAGCAGTTTGGAGGGGCCCTACAATGAGCAGTTCTTC. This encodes CASSLEGPYNEQFF.

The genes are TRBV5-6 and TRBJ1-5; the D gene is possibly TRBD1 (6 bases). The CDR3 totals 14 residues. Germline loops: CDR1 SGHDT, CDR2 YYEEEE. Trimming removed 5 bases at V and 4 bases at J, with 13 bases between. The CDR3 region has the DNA TGTGCCAGCAGTTACGGACAGTCGAATCAGCCCCAGCATTTT. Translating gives CASSYGQSNQPQHF.

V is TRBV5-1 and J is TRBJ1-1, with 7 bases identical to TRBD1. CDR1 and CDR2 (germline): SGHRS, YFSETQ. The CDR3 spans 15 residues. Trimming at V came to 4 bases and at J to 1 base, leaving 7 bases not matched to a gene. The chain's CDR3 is CASSPGTVGNTEAFF. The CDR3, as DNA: TGCGCCAGCAGCCCGGGGACAGTTGGGAACACTGAAGCTTTCTTT.

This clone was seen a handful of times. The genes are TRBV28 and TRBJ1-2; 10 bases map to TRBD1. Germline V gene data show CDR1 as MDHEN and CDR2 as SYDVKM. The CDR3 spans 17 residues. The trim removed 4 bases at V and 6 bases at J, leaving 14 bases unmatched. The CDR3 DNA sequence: TGTGCCAGCAGTTCCAGCGGGGACAGGGGATATGTAGATGGCTACACCTTC. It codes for CASSSSGDRGYVDGYTF.

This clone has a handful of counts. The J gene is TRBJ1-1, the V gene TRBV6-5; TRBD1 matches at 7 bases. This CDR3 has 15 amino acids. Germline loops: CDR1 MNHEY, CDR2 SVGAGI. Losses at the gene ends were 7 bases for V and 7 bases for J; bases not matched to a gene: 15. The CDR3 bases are TGTGCCAGCATGAAGGGATGGGAATCAGGGGGTGAAGCTTTCTTT. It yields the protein CASMKGWESGGEAFF.

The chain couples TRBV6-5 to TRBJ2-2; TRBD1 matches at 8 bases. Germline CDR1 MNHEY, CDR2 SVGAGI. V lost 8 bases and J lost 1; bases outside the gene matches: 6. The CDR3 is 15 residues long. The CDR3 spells CASRGDRGNTGELFF. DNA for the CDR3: TGTGCCAGCCGGGGAGACAGGGGGAACACCGGGGAGCTGTTTTTT.

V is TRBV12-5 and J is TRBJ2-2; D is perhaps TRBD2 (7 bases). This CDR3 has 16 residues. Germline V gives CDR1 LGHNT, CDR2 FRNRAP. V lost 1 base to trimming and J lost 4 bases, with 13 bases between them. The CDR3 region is CASGLDGGPGTGELFF. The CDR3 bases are TGTGCTAGTGGTTTGGACGGGGGGCCTGGCACCGGGGAGCTGTTTTTT.

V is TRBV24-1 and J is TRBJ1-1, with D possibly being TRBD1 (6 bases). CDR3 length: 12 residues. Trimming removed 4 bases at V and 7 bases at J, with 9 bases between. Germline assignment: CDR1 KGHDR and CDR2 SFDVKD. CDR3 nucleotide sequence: TGTGCCACCAGTGACCCCAGGGGTGAAGCTTTCTTT. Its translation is CATSDPRGEAFF.

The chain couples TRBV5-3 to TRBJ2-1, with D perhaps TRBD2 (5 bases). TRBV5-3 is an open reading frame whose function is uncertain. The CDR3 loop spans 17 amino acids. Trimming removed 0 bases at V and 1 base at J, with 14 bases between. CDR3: CARSLDVGDESYNEQFF. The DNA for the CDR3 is TGTGCCAGAAGCTTGGACGTGGGAGATGAGTCCTACAATGAGCAGTTCTTC.

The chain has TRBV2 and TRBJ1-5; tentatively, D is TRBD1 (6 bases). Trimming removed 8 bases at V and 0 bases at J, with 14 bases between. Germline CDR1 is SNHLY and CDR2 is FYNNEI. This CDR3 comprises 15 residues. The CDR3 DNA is TGTGCCAGCGTGTGGGACAAAAATAGCAATCAGCCCCAGCATTTT. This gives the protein CASVWDKNSNQPQHF.

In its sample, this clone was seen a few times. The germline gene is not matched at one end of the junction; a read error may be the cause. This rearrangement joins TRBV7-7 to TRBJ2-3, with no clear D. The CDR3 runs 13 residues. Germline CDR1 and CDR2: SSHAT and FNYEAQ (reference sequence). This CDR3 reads CASSLVFRDTQYF. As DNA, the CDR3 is TGTGCTAGCAGCTTAGTGTTTCGAGATACGCAGTATTTT.

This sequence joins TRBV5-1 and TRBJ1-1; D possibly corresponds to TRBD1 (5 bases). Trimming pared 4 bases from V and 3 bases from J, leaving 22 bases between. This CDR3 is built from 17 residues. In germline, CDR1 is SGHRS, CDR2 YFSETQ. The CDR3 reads CASSPGRLAGGDTEAFF. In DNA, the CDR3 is TGCGCCAGCAGCCCGGGGCGACTAGCGGGTGGGGACACTGAAGCTTTCTTT. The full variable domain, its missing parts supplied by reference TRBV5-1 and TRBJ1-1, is KAGVTQTPRYLIKTRGQQVTLSCSPISGHRSVSWYQQTPGQGLQFLFEYFSETQRNKGNFPGRFSGRQFSNSRSEMNVSTLELGDSALYLCASSPGRLAGGDTEAFFGQGTRLTVV.

CDR3 nucleotide sequence: TGTGCCAGCAGTTTAATTGTTGGGGGGACAGGGAGAAATGAGCAGTTCTTC. Translating gives CASSLIVGGTGRNEQFF. J is TRBJ2-1 and V is TRBV27, with 9 bases lining up with TRBD1. Germline CDR1 is MNHEY and CDR2 is SMNVEV (reference sequence). This CDR3 has 17 amino acids. V was pared by 2 bases and J by 7 bases, with 12 bases of the junction left unmatched.